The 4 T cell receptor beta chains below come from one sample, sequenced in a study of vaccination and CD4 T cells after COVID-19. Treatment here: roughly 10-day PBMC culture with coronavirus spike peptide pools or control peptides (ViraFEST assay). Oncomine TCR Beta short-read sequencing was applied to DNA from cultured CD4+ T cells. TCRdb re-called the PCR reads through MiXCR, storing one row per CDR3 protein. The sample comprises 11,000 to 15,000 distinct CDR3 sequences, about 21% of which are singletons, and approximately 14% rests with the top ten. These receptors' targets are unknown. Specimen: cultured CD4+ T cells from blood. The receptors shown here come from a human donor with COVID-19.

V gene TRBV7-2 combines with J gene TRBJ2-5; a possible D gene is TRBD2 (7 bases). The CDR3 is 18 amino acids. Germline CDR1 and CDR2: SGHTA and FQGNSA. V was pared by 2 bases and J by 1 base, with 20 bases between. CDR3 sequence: CASSLRGDTMRGQETQYF. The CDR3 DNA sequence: TGTGCCAGCAGCTTACGGGGGGACACTATGCGGGGCCAAGAGACCCAGTACTTC. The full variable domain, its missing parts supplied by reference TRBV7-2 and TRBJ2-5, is GAGVSQSPSNKVTEKGKDVELRCDPISGHTALYWYRQSLGQGLEFLIYFQGNSAPDKSGLPSDRFSAERTGGSVSTLTIQRTQQEDSAVYLCASSLRGDTMRGQETQYFGPGTRLLVL.

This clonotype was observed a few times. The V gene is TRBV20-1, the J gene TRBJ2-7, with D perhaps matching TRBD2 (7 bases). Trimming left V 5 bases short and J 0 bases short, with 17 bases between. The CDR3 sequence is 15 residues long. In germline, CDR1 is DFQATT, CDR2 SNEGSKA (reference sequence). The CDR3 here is CSARNREGTSYEQYF. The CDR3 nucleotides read TGCAGTGCTCGAAACAGGGAGGGGACCTCCTACGAGCAGTACTTC.

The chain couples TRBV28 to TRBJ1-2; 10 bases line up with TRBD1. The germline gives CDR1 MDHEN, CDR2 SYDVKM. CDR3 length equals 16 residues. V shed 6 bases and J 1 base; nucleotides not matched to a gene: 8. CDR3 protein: CASSPIGTGDNYGYTF. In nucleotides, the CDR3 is TGTGCCAGCAGCCCGATTGGGACAGGGGATAACTATGGCTACACCTTC.

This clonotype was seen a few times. Here the CDR3 DNA reads TGTGCCAGCAGTCACCTCACAGGGTTGAACACTGAAGCTTTCTTT. This gives the protein CASSHLTGLNTEAFF. The chain uses TRBV6-1 and TRBJ1-1, with D maybe TRBD1 (6 bases). This CDR3 is built from 15 residues. The V end lost 5 bases, the J end lost 0 bases, and 13 bases lay between the germline ends. Germline V gene data show CDR1 as MNHNS and CDR2 as SASEGT.